The present T cell receptor (beta chain) was sequenced within a study of cytomegalovirus exposure and HLA in healthy donors. The primer mix had 60 Vbeta and 13 Jbeta primers. Method: immunoSEQ multiplex PCR; TCRdb's copy keeps in-frame clones and lacks some. In the table there are around 180,000 clones, under 90% of which are singletons. Donors had nominal health at sampling but likely had unrecorded immune exposures. Study-wide findings and caveats: In a later analysis, a missense DCLRE1C variant was linked to TCR beta V- and J-gene trimming. The authors listed approximately 150 TCR beta chains as cytomegalovirus-associated. Earlier analysis found most TCR beta V segments productive about 90% or about 30% of the time.

Germline CDR1 is SGHDT and CDR2 is YYEEEE. The CDR3 covers 12 residues. Trimming stripped 1 base from V and 8 bases from J, with 6 bases between. As concerns this clone: Its cognate antigen is unknown.

The rearrangement links TRBV5-6 to TRBJ2-2; D unresolved. The sequenced sample was PBMCs. The TCR comes from a man aged 25 to 45 in good health and CMV-seropositive. For the CDR3, the DNA is TGTGCCAGCAGCTTGACAGAGGGGGAGCTGTTTTTT. Protein product: CASSLTEGELFF.